One and the same sample provided the 7 T cell receptor beta chains below, sequenced in a study of beta chain features in type 1 diabetes. TCRB transcripts that were expressed got sequenced, as all of the isolated RNA had been reverse transcribed. The data were produced by immunoSEQ multiplex PCR, yet TCRdb's version contains in-frame clones alone and is incomplete. The table includes 38,000 or so clones, about 65% detected once. Specimen: Tregs from blood. The receptors originated from a woman aged 25 to 39 in good health.

This chain joins TRBV11-3 and TRBJ2-2; possibly TRBD2 for D (5 bases). The CDR3 has 14 amino acids. Trimming removed 4 bases from V and 3 bases from J, with 9 bases in between. Looked up from germline, CDR1 is SGHNT and CDR2 is YENEEA. Here the CDR3 reads CASSSQLDTGELFF. The CDR3 DNA is TGTGCCAGCAGCTCTCAACTAGACACCGGGGAGCTGTTTTTT. The whole variable domain, filled in from reference TRBV11-3 and TRBJ2-2, reads EAGVVQSPRYKIIEKKQPVAFWCNPISGHNTLYWYLQNLGQGPELLIRYENEEAVDDSQLPKDRFSAERLKGVDSTLKIQPAELGDSAVYLCASSSQLDTGELFFGEGSRLTVL.

Points on this clone: A junction end diverges from the germline sequence, so it may reflect a read error. The chain carries TRBV7-7 and TRBJ2-5, with 8 nucleotides matching TRBD2. The CDR3 contains 15 residues. The V gene's germline CDR1 is SSHAT and CDR2 FNYEAQ (reference sequence). The CDR3 sequence is CASSLGLAGGETQYF. CDR3 bases: TGTGCTAGCAGCTTAGGCCTAGCGGGTGGAGAGACCCAGTACTTC.

The rearrangement links TRBV4-2 to TRBJ1-5, with 10 bases matching TRBD1. The J segment lost 4 bases and the V segment lost 3 bases, leaving 9 bases of the junction unmatched. Germline V gene lookup returns CDR1 LGHNA and CDR2 YNFKEQ. The CDR3 loop spans 17 amino acids. CDR3 nucleotides: TGTGCCAGCAGCCAGGCCGGGACAGGGGCCAATAATCAGCCCCAGCATTTT. Residues: CASSQAGTGANNQPQHF.

This clone turned up a few times. The chain uses TRBV27 and TRBJ2-7; 7 bases line up with TRBD2. Per the germline V gene, CDR1 is MNHEY and CDR2 is SMNVEV (reference sequence). The V segment lost 10 bases and the J segment 0 bases; nucleotides outside the gene matches: 15. There are 16 residues in the CDR3. CDR3 DNA: TGTGCCACCTCCCGGGGTCTAGCGGAGAACTCCTACGAGCAGTACTTC. Encoded protein: CATSRGLAENSYEQYF.

This clone has a handful of counts. The chain combines TRBV7-8 with TRBJ2-1; 9 bases line up with TRBD2. J lost 2 bases, V lost 6 bases, and 5 bases had no gene match. CDR1 and CDR2 from the germline V gene are SGHVS and FQNEAQ. The CDR3 is 15 amino acids. CDR3 nucleotide sequence: TGTGCCAGCAGATCTCCTAGCGGGACCTACAATGAGCAGTTCTTC. Protein: CASRSPSGTYNEQFF.

The J gene is TRBJ2-7, the V gene TRBV6-1; D is unresolved. The CDR3 loop spans 12 amino acids. CDR1 MNHNS and CDR2 SASEGT come from the germline V gene. The V end lost 4 bases, the J end lost 1 base, and 5 bases lay between the germline ends. The CDR3 DNA reads as TGTGCCAGCAGTGTAACTTCCTACGAGCAGTACTTC. Amino acids: CASSVTSYEQYF.

The rearrangement joins TRBV7-6 to TRBJ2-3; 11 nucleotides align to TRBD2. Germline CDR1 is SGHVS and CDR2 is FNYEAQ. Losses at the gene ends were 5 bases for V and 3 bases for J; bases not matched to a gene: 7. The CDR3 is 16 amino acids. This chain's CDR3 is CASSLTSGRSTDTQYF. The DNA for the CDR3 is TGTGCCAGCAGCCTAACTAGCGGGAGATCGACAGATACGCAGTATTTT.